Presented here are 22 T cell receptor beta chains from one specimen sequenced in a study of precursors of human CD4 cytotoxic T cells. The bulk UMI libraries came from four sorted CD4+ memory subsets, including IL-7R-high and IL-7R-negative TEMRA. TCRdb called the reads again in MiXCR, with one record for every CDR3 protein. Of 300 or so distinct CDR3 sequences listed, about 31% are singletons. The specimen was memory CD4+ T cells from blood (PBMCs). These receptor sequences come from a human donor in good health.

In its sample, this clonotype ranks as large. The chain employs TRBV20-1 and TRBJ1-1, with D tentatively TRBD1 (5 bases). Trimming stripped 6 bases from V and 2 bases from J, with 13 bases between. CDR3 length: 13 amino acids. The germline gives CDR1 DFQATT, CDR2 SNEGSKA (reference sequence). The CDR3 DNA follows: TGCAGTGCACATGGGGGGAAAAACACTGAAGCTTTCTTT. It yields the protein CSAHGGKNTEAFF.

This clonotype is classed as large. The chain links TRBV6-6 to TRBJ1-5; 10 bases align to TRBD1. Unmatched junction bases numbered 4, after V lost 5 bases and J lost 3 bases. The CDR3 has 15 residues. In germline, CDR1 is MNHNY, CDR2 SVGAGI (reference sequence). CDR3 nucleotide sequence: TGTGCCAGCAGTGAGGGACAGGGGTTCAATCAGCCCCAGCATTTT. Protein: CASSEGQGFNQPQHF.

Judged by abundance, this clonotype is hyperexpanded. This chain connects TRBV9 to TRBJ1-2; D is unclear. In germline, CDR1 is SGDLS, CDR2 YYNGEE. This CDR3 is 14 amino acids long. V lost 0 bases and J lost 3, with 9 bases in between. The CDR3 DNA reads TGTGCCAGCAGCGTAGGTCAGTCATACTATGGCTACACCTTC. Translated: CASSVGQSYYGYTF. Based on the CDR3 plus reference TRBV9 and TRBJ1-2, the full variable domain is DSGVTQTPKHLITATGQRVTLRCSPRSGDLSVYWYQQSLDQGLQFLIQYYNGEERAKGNILERFSAQQFPDLHSELNLSSLELGDSALYFCASSVGQSYYGYTFGSGTRLTVV.

The rearrangement links TRBV24-1 to TRBJ1-2; D gene unclear. Looked up from germline, CDR1 is KGHDR and CDR2 is SFDVKD. The CDR3 totals 15 residues. V was cut by 2 bases and J by 4 bases, with 13 bases left in between. The DNA for the CDR3 is TGTGCCACCAGTGATTCCCGAGACGGGTTCTATGGCTACACCTTC. Translation: CATSDSRDGFYGYTF.

This clonotype was counted only a few times. The chain recombines TRBV13 with TRBJ2-7; 14 nucleotides agree with TRBD2. Germline V gives CDR1 PRHDT, CDR2 FYEKMQ (reference sequence). The length of the CDR3 is 17 residues. J lost 2 bases, V lost 5 bases, and 8 bases had no gene match. The CDR3 sequence is CASSPGLAGANTYEQYF. CDR3 in DNA: TGTGCCAGCAGCCCGGGACTAGCGGGAGCTAACACCTACGAGCAGTACTTC.

By share of the sample, this clonotype is large. V gene TRBV5-4 combines with J gene TRBJ2-4, with 7 positions matching TRBD1. Germline V lookup: CDR1 SGHNT, CDR2 YYREEE (reference sequence). The CDR3 runs to 15 residues. V trimming: 3 bases; J trimming: 3 bases; junction bases outside the gene matches: 6. CDR3 loop: CASSSLQGRKNIQYF. As DNA, the CDR3 is TGTGCCAGCAGCTCCCTACAGGGGCGCAAAAACATTCAGTACTTC.

This clonotype is hyperexpanded in the sample. The genes are TRBV11-2 and TRBJ2-7; D is ambiguous. V was cut by 2 bases and J by 0 bases, with 8 bases left in between. This CDR3 has 14 residues. CDR1 is SGHAT and CDR2 is FQNNGV in the germline V gene. CDR3 DNA sequence: TGTGCCAGCAGCTTAACGGATAGCTCCTACGAGCAGTACTTC. This encodes CASSLTDSSYEQYF.

By share of the sample, this clonotype is large. The gene calls are TRBV9 and TRBJ1-3, with no clear D. The CDR3 consists of 11 residues. V lost 4 bases and J 4 bases, leaving 3 bases between the germline ends. Germline V gene sequence: CDR1 SGDLS, CDR2 YYNGEE. The CDR3 DNA is TGTGCCAGCAGCAGAGGAAACACCATATATTTT. This codes for CASSRGNTIYF. Drawing the rest from reference TRBV9 and TRBJ1-3, the complete variable domain is DSGVTQTPKHLITATGQRVTLRCSPRSGDLSVYWYQQSLDQGLQFLIQYYNGEERAKGNILERFSAQQFPDLHSELNLSSLELGDSALYFCASSRGNTIYFGEGSWLTVV.

This clonotype showed up just a few times. The gene calls are TRBV18 and TRBJ2-3; D not resolved. CDR1 is KGHSH, CDR2 LQKENI, per germline. The CDR3 is made up of 13 amino acids. V lost 0 bases, J lost 3 bases, and 4 bases lay in between. In DNA form, the CDR3 reads TGTGCCAGCTCACCACCGCGTACAGATACGCAGTATTTT. Residues: CASSPPRTDTQYF.

In its sample, this clonotype was seen once. The chain combines TRBV11-2 with TRBJ2-7; D call uncertain. V was clipped by 2 bases and J by 2 bases, with 10 bases between them. Germline values: CDR1 SGHAT, CDR2 FQNNGV. CDR3 length: 14 amino acids. The CDR3 is CASSLTDETYEQYF. CDR3 in DNA: TGTGCCAGCAGCTTAACCGACGAAACCTACGAGCAGTACTTC.

This clonotype was detected a few times. The chain has TRBV6-5 and TRBJ1-6; weak D call: TRBD1 (5 bases). The CDR3 covers 15 residues. Trimming pared 0 bases from V and 8 bases from J, leaving 11 bases between. Germline values: CDR1 MNHEY, CDR2 SVGAGI. Here the CDR3 reads CASSYSRGVDSPLHF. The CDR3, as DNA: TGTGCCAGCAGTTACTCGAGGGGAGTCGATTCACCCCTCCACTTT.

This clonotype is classed as large. The chain carries TRBV5-1 and TRBJ1-6; perhaps TRBD1 as D (6 bases). The CDR3 extends over 15 amino acids. Looked up from germline, CDR1 is SGHRS and CDR2 is YFSETQ. With 1 base removed from V and 4 bases from J, the gap between germline ends came to 9 bases. The CDR3 DNA reads as TGCGCCAGCAGCTTGCAGGACAGTTATAATTCACCCCTCCACTTT. It is translated as CASSLQDSYNSPLHF.

Relative to its sample, this clonotype is large. The J gene is TRBJ2-5, the V gene TRBV9; D is possibly TRBD2 (6 bases). The V end lost 0 bases, the J end lost 3 bases, and 9 bases lay between the germline ends. Germline values: CDR1 SGDLS, CDR2 YYNGEE. The CDR3 contains 14 residues. The CDR3 DNA follows: TGTGCCAGCAGCGTAGCCGGGGGTGAAGAGACCCAGTACTTC. Its translation is CASSVAGGEETQYF.

Relative to its sample, this clonotype is large. The V and J genes are TRBV7-2 and TRBJ2-1, with D tentatively TRBD2 (6 bases). This CDR3 contains 14 residues. V was clipped by 4 bases and J by 3 bases, with 10 bases between them. Germline CDR1 is SGHTA and CDR2 is FQGNSA. CDR3 amino acids: CASSSGLYYNEQFF. DNA for the CDR3: TGTGCCAGCAGCTCGGGACTGTACTACAATGAGCAGTTCTTC. The variable domain in full, with the rest retrieved from reference TRBV7-2 and TRBJ2-1, is GAGVSQSPSNKVTEKGKDVELRCDPISGHTALYWYRQSLGQGLEFLIYFQGNSAPDKSGLPSDRFSAERTGGSVSTLTIQRTQQEDSAVYLCASSSGLYYNEQFFGPGTRLTVL.

This clonotype occurred a few times. The rearrangement uses TRBV7-9 and TRBJ1-2, with 7 bases fitting TRBD1. This CDR3 contains 13 residues. V lost 5 bases, J lost 4 bases, and 4 bases stayed unmatched. Germline CDR1 reads SEHNR; CDR2 reads FQNEAQ (reference sequence). The CDR3 DNA sequence: TGTGCCAGCAGCCCGACAGGGATCTATGGCTACACCTTC. Translating gives CASSPTGIYGYTF.

In its sample, this clonotype is large. V and J are TRBV7-2 and TRBJ2-7; D unclear. Looked up from germline, CDR1 is SGHTA and CDR2 is FQGNSA. There are 12 residues in the CDR3. V lost 1 base to trimming and J lost 7 bases, with 8 bases between them. CDR3 protein: CASSLVLGEQYF. CDR3 in DNA: TGTGCCAGCAGCTTAGTCCTGGGGGAGCAGTACTTC.

This clonotype occurred a few times. The gene calls are TRBV11-2 and TRBJ2-5, with D perhaps assigned TRBD1 or TRBD2 (6 bases each). The V end was cut by 5 bases, the J end by 2 bases, with 18 bases between. Germline CDR1 is SGHAT and CDR2 is FQNNGV. The CDR3 covers 16 residues. DNA of the CDR3: TGTGCCAGCAGCCGTCTACGGGGGCCAGGGCAAGAGACCCAGTACTTC. The encoded protein is CASSRLRGPGQETQYF.

By share, this clonotype ranks as large. V is TRBV27 and J is TRBJ2-3, with D unclear. The CDR3 runs to 13 residues. Per the germline V gene, CDR1 is MNHEY and CDR2 is SMNVEV (reference sequence). The V end lost 6 bases, the J end lost 4 bases, and 11 bases lay between the germline ends. In DNA, the CDR3 is TGTGCCAGCAGCCTAAGGGCCCCAGATACGCAGTATTTT. This codes for CASSLRAPDTQYF.

Relative to its sample, this clonotype is large. The genes are TRBV7-9 and TRBJ1-2, with D hard to call. There are 13 residues in the CDR3. Germline CDR1 is SEHNR and CDR2 is FQNEAQ (reference sequence). Trimming shortened V by 5 bases and J by 5 bases, and 12 bases separated the two germline ends. CDR3 in amino acids: CASSHGAEYGYTF. CDR3 DNA sequence: TGTGCCAGCAGCCATGGTGCTGAATATGGCTACACCTTC. The full variable domain, its missing parts supplied by reference TRBV7-9 and TRBJ1-2, is DTGVSQNPRHKITKRGQNVTFRCDPISEHNRLYWYRQTLGQGPEFLTYFQNEAQLEKSRLLSDRFSAERPKGSFSTLEIQRTEQGDSAMYLCASSHGAEYGYTFGSGTRLTVV.

This clonotype is large. This sequence joins TRBV7-8 and TRBJ2-1; D is ambiguous. V lost 4 bases and J 5 bases, leaving 15 bases between the germline ends. The CDR3 is 15 amino acids. The germline V gene has CDR1 SGHVS and CDR2 FQNEAQ. The CDR3 coding sequence is TGTGCCAGCAGCTCCTTACGTGCCAAGAACAATGAGCAGTTCTTC. It is translated as CASSSLRAKNNEQFF.

By sample share, this clonotype is hyperexpanded. The chain is built from TRBV20-1 and TRBJ2-1, with 8 bases fitting TRBD1. This CDR3 contains 13 residues. V shed 1 base and J 8 bases; nucleotides not matched to a gene: 4. Germline V gene data show CDR1 as DFQATT and CDR2 as SNEGSKA (reference sequence). The CDR3 here is CSARGTGGHEQFF. DNA of the CDR3: TGCAGTGCTAGAGGAACAGGGGGTCATGAGCAGTTCTTC.

This clonotype was observed a few times. The gene calls are TRBV7-6 and TRBJ2-5, with TRBD2 matching over 7 bases. J lost 9 bases, V lost 5 bases, and 15 bases had no gene match. CDR1 is SGHVS, CDR2 FNYEAQ, per germline. The CDR3 has 15 residues. The CDR3 DNA reads TGTGCCAGCAGCACCCTCGCTCTAGCGGAGGGCGCCCAGTACTTC. Protein sequence: CASSTLALAEGAQYF.